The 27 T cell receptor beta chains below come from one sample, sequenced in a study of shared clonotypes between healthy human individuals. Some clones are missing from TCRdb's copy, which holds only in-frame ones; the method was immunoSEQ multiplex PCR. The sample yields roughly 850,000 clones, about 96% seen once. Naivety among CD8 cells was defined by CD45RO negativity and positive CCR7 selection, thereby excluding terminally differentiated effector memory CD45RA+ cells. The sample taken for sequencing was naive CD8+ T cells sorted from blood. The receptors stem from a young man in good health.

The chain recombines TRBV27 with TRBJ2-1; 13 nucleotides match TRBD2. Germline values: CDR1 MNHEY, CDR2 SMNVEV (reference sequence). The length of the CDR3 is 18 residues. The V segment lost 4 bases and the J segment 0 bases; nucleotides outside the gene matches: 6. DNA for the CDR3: TGTGCCAGCAGTTCTCGACTAGCGGGAGGTACCTCCTACAATGAGCAGTTCTTC. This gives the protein CASSSRLAGGTSYNEQFF.

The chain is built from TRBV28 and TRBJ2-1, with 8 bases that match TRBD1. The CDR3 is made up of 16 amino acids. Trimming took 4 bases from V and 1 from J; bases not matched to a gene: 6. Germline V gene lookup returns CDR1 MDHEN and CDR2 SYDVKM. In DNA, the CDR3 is TGTGCCAGCAGTTCCATTGACAGGGGTTCCTACAATGAGCAGTTCTTC. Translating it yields CASSSIDRGSYNEQFF.

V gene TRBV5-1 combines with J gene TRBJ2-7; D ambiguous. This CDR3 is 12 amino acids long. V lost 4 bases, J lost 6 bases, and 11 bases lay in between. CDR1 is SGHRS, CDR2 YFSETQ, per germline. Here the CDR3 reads CASSQVAFEQYF. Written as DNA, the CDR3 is TGCGCCAGCAGCCAGGTCGCGTTCGAGCAGTACTTC.

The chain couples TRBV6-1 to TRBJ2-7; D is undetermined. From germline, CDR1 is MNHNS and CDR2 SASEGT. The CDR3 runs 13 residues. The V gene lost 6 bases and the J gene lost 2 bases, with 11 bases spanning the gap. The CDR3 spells CASSGPDTYEQYF. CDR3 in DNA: TGTGCCAGCAGCGGGCCAGATACCTACGAGCAGTACTTC.

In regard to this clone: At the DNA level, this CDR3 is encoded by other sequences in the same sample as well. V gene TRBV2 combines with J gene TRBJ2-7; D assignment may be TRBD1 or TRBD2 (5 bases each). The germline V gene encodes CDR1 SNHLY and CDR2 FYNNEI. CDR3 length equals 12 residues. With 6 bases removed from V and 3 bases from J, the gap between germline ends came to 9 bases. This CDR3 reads CASRGTVYEQYF. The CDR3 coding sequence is TGTGCCAGCAGGGGGACCGTCTACGAGCAGTACTTC. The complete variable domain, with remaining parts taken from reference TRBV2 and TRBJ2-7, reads EPEVTQTPSHQVTQMGQEVILRCVPISNHLYFYWYRQILGQKVEFLVSFYNNEISEKSEIFDDQFSVERPDGSNFTLKIRSTKLEDSAMYFCASRGTVYEQYFGPGTRLTVT.

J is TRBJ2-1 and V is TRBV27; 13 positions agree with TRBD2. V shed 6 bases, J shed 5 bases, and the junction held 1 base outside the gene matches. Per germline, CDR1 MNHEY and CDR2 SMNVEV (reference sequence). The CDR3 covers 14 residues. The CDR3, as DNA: TGTGCCAGCAGCGGGACTAGCGGGAACAATGAGCAGTTCTTC. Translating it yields CASSGTSGNNEQFF.

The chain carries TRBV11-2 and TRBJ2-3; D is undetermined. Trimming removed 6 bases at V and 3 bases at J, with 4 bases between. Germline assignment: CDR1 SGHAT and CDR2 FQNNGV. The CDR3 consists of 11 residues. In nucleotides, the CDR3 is TGTGCCAGCAGGCGGACAGATACGCAGTATTTT. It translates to CASRRTDTQYF.

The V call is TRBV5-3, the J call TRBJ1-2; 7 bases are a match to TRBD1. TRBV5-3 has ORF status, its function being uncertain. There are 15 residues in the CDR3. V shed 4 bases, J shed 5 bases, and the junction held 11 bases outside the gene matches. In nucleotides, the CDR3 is TGTGCCAGAAGCGCCCACCAGGGGGTTTGGTATGGCTACACCTTC. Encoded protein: CARSAHQGVWYGYTF.

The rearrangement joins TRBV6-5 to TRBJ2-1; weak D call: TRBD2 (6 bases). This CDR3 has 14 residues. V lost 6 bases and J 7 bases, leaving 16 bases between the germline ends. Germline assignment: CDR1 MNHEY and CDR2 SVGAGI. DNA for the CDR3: TGTGCCAGCAGCCCTCGGGGTCGGGGGAATGAGCAGTTCTTC. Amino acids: CASSPRGRGNEQFF.

This CDR3 is CASSQTSGNYNEQFF. In nucleotides, the CDR3 is TGCGCCAGCAGCCAGACTAGCGGGAACTACAATGAGCAGTTCTTC. The V call is TRBV4-1, the J call TRBJ2-1; 11 bases are a match to TRBD2. The CDR3 covers 15 residues. Germline V gene sequence: CDR1 MGHRA, CDR2 YSYEKL. J lost 3 bases, V lost 3 bases, and 1 base had no gene match.

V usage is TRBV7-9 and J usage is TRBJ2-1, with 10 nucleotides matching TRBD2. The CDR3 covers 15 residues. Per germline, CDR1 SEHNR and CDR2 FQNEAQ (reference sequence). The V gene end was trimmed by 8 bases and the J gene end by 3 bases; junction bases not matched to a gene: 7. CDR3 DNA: TGTGCCAGCGTGGCTAGCGGGAGCCTCTACAATGAGCAGTTCTTC. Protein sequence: CASVASGSLYNEQFF.

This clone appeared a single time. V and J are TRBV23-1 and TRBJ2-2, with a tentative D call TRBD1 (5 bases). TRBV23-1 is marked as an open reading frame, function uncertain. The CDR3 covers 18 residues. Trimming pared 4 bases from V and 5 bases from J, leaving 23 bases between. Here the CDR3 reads CASSLKQFREYPTGELFF. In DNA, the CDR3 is TGCGCCAGCAGTCTCAAACAATTCAGGGAATATCCAACCGGGGAGCTGTTTTTT.

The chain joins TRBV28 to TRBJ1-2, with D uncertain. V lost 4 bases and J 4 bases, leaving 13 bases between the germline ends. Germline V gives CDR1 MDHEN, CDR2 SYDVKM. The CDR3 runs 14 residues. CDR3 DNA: TGTGCCAGCAGTTCCCCACGGACGATCTATGGCTACACCTTC. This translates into CASSSPRTIYGYTF.

CDR3 DNA: TGTGCCATCAGTGAGACAGGGATAAACTACGAGCAGTACTTC. Translating it yields CAISETGINYEQYF. V gene TRBV10-3 combines with J gene TRBJ2-7; weak D call: TRBD1 (6 bases). V was trimmed by 2 bases and J by 3 bases, leaving 11 bases between them. CDR1 is ENHRY and CDR2 is SYGVKD in the germline V gene. This CDR3 contains 14 residues.

The chain's CDR3 is CASSPYFGDTQYF. The CDR3 DNA reads as TGTGCCAGCAGTCCATACTTCGGCGATACGCAGTATTTT. V is TRBV27 and J is TRBJ2-3; D is ambiguous. V was shortened by 5 bases and J by 6 bases, with 12 bases between the two germline ends. The CDR3 length is 13 residues. Germline loops: CDR1 MNHEY, CDR2 SMNVEV (reference sequence).

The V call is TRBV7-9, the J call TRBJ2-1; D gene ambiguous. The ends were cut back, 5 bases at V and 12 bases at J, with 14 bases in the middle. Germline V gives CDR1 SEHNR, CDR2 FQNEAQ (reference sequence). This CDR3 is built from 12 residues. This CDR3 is CASSHEFERQFF. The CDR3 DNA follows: TGTGCCAGCAGCCACGAGTTTGAAAGGCAGTTCTTC.

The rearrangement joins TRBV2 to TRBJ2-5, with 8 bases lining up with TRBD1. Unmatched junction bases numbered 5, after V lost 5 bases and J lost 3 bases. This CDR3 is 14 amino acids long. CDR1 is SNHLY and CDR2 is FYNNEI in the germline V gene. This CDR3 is CASSKGTGKETQYF. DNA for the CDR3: TGTGCCAGCAGTAAGGGGACAGGAAAAGAGACCCAGTACTTC.

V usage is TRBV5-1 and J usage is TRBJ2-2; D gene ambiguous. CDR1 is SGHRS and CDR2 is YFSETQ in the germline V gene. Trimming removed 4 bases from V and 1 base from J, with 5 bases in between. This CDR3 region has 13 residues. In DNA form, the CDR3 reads TGCGCCAGCAGCAATATGAACACCGGGGAGCTGTTTTTT. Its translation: CASSNMNTGELFF.

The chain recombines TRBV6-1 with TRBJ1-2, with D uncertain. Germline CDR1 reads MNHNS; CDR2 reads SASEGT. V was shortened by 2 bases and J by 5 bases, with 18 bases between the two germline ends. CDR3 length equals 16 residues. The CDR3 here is CASSELLTAVYYGYTF. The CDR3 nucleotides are TGTGCCAGCAGTGAACTCCTGACGGCGGTTTATTATGGCTACACCTTC.

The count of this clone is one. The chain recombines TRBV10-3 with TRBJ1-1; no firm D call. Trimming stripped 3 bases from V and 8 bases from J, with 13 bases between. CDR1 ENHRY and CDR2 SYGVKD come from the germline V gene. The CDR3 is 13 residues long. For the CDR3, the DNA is TGTGCCATCAGTGATGGAGCAGTGCCAGAAGCTTTCTTT. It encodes CAISDGAVPEAFF.

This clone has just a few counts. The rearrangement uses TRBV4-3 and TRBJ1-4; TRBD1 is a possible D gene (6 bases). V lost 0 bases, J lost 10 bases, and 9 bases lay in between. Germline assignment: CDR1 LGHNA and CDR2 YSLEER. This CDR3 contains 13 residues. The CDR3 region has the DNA TGCGCCAGCAGCCAAGATACAGGGAGAAAACTGTTTTTT. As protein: CASSQDTGRKLFF.

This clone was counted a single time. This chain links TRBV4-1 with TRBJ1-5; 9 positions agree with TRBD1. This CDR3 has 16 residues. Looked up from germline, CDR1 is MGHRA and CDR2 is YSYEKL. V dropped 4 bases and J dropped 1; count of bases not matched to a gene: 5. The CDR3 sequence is CASSREDRGSNQPQHF. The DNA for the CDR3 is TGCGCCAGCAGCCGCGAGGACAGGGGAAGCAATCAGCCCCAGCATTTT.

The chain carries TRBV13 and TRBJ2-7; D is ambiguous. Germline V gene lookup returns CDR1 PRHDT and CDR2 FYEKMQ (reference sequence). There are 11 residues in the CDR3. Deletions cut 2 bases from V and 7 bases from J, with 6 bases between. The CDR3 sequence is CASSLLGEQYF. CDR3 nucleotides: TGTGCCAGCAGCTTATTGGGGGAGCAGTACTTC. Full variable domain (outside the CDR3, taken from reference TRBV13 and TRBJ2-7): AAGVIQSPRHLIKEKRETATLKCYPIPRHDTVYWYQQGPGQDPQFLISFYEKMQSDKGSIPDRFSAQQFSDYHSELNMSSLELGDSALYFCASSLLGEQYFGPGTRLTVT.

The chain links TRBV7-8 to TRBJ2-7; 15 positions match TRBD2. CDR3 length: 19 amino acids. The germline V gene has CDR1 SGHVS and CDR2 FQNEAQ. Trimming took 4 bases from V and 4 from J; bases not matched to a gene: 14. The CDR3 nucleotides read TGTGCCAGCAGCTCAGCGGGACTAGCGGGAGGCACTACGTATTACGAGCAGTACTTC. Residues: CASSSAGLAGGTTYYEQYF.

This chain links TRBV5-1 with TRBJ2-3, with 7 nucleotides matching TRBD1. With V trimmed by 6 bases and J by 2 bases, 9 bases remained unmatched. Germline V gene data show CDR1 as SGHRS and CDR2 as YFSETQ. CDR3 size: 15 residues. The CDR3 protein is CASTISGTDTDTQYF. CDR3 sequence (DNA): TGCGCCAGCACAATCTCCGGGACAGACACAGATACGCAGTATTTT. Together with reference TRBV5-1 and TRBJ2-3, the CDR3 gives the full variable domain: KAGVTQTPRYLIKTRGQQVTLSCSPISGHRSVSWYQQTPGQGLQFLFEYFSETQRNKGNFPGRFSGRQFSNSRSEMNVSTLELGDSALYLCASTISGTDTDTQYFGPGTRLTVL.

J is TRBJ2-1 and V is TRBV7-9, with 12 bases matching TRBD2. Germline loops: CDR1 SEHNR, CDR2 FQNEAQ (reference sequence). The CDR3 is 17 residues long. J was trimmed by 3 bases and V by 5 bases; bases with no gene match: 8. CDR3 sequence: CASSPRLAGVSYNEQFF. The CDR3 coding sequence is TGTGCCAGCAGCCCCCGACTAGCGGGAGTGAGCTACAATGAGCAGTTCTTC.

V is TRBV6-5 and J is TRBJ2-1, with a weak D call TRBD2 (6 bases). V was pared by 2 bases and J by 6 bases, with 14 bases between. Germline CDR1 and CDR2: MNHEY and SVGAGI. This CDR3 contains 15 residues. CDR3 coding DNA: TGTGCCAGCAGTTACGACGGCGGGACGGGCAATGAGCAGTTCTTC. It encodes CASSYDGGTGNEQFF.